This TCR beta chain was identified in a study of control samples from healthy donors and cancer patients. The assay was immunoSEQ multiplex PCR, and TCRdb's table has in-frame clones only and misses some. The data show about 160,000 clones, approximately 96% seen once. V was pared by 4 bases and J by 5 bases, with 10 bases between. Germline CDR1 MRHNA, CDR2 SNTAGT. The CDR3 runs to 13 residues. The sequence came from a woman between 40 and 55 years old in good health. Material for sequencing was blood. The chain has TRBV6-4 and TRBJ2-3; D is perhaps TRBD2 (5 bases). The CDR3 DNA follows: TGTGCCAGCAGTGTGACCGGACTAGATACGCAGTATTTT. Amino acid sequence: CASSVTGLDTQYF.